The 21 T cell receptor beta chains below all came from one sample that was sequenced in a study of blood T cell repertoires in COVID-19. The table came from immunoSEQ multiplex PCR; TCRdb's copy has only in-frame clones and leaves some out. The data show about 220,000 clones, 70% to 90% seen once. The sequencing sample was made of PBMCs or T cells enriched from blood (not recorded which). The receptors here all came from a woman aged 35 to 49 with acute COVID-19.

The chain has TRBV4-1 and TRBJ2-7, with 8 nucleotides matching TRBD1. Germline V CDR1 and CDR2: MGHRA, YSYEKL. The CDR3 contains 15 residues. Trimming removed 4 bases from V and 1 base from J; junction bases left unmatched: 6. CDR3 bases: TGCGCCAGCAGCCCTATAACAGGGGGTTCCTACGAGCAGTACTTC. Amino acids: CASSPITGGSYEQYF.

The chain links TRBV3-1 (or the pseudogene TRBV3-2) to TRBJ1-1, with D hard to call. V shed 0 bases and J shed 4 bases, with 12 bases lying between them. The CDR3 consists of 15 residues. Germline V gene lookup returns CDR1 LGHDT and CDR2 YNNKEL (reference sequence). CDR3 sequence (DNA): TGTGCCAGCAGCCAAGACCTCCAGCGGGTCACTGAAGCTTTCTTT. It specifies CASSQDLQRVTEAFF.

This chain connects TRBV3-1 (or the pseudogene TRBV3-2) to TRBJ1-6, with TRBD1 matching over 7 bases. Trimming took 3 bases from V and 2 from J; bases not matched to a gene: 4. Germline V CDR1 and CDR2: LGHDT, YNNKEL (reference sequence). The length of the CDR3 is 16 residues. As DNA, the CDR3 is TGTGCCAGCAGCCATACAACAGGGGCCTATAATTCACCCCTCCACTTT. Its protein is CASSHTTGAYNSPLHF.

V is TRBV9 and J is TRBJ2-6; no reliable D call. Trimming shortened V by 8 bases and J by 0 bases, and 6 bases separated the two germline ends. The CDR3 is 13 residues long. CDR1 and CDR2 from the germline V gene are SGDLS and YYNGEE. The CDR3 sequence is CASTGSGANVLTF. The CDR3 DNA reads TGTGCCAGTACCGGCTCTGGGGCCAACGTCCTGACTTTC. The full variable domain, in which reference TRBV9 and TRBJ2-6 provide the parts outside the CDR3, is DSGVTQTPKHLITATGQRVTLRCSPRSGDLSVYWYQQSLDQGLQFLIQYYNGEERAKGNILERFSAQQFPDLHSELNLSSLELGDSALYFCASTGSGANVLTFGAGSRLTVL.

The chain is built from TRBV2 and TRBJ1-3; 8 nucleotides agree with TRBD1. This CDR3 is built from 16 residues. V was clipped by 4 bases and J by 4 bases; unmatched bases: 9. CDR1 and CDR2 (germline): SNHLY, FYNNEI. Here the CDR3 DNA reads TGTGCCAGCAGTGTCTTTACAGGGGGAATCGGAAACACCATATATTTT. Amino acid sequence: CASSVFTGGIGNTIYF.

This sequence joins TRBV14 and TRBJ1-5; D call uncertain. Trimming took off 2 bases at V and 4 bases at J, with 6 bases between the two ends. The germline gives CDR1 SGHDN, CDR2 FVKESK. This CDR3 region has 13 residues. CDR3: CASSQTLNQPQHF. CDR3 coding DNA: TGTGCCAGCAGCCAAACTCTGAATCAGCCCCAGCATTTT.

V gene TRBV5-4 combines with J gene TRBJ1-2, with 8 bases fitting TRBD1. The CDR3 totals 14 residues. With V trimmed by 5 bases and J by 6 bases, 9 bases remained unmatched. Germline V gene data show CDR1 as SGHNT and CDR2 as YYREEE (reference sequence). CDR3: CASRLTGGGDGYTF. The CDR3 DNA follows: TGTGCCAGCAGGCTTACAGGGGGTGGGGATGGCTACACCTTC.

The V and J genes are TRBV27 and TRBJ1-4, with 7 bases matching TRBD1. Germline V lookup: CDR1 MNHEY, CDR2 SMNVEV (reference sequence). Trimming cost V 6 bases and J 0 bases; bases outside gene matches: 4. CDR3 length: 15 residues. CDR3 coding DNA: TGTGCCAGCAGGCCCGGACAGGCAACTAATGAAAAACTGTTTTTT. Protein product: CASRPGQATNEKLFF.

The CDR3 sequence: CASSQGTGDNYGYTF. CDR3 DNA sequence: TGTGCCAGCAGTCAGGGAACAGGGGATAACTATGGCTACACCTTC. The J gene is TRBJ1-2, the V gene TRBV28, with TRBD1 matching over 7 bases. This CDR3 has 15 amino acids. CDR1 and CDR2 from the germline V gene are MDHEN and SYDVKM. J lost 1 base, V lost 5 bases, and 7 bases had no gene match.

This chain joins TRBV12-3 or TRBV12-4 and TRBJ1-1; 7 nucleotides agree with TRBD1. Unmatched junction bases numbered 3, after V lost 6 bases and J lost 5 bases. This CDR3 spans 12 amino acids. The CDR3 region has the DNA TGTGCCAGCAGCCCAGGGGGGACTGAAGCTTTCTTT. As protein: CASSPGGTEAFF.

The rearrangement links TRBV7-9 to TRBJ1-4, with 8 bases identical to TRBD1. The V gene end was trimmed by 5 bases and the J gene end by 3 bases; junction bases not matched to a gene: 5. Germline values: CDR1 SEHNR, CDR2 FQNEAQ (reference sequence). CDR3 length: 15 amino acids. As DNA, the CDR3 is TGTGCCAGCAGCCAATTACAGGGGGCTAATGAAAAACTGTTTTTT. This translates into CASSQLQGANEKLFF.

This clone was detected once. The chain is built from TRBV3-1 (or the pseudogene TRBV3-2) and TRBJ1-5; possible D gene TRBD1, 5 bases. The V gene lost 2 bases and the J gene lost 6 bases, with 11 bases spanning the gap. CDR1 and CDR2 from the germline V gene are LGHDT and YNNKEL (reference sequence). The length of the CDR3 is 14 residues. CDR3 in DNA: TGTGCCAGCAGCCAATACGGGGGAGGTCAGCCCCAGCATTTT. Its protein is CASSQYGGGQPQHF.

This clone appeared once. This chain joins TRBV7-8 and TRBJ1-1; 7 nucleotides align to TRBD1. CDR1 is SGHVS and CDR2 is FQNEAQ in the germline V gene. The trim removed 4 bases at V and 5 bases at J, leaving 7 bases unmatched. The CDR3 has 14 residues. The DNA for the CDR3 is TGTGCCAGCAGCTCCGGACCAGGGGGGACTGAAGCTTTCTTT. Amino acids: CASSSGPGGTEAFF.

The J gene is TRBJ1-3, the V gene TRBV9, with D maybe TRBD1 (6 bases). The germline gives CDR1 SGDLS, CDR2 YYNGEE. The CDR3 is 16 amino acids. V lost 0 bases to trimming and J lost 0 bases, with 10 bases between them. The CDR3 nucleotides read TGTGCCAGCAGCGTAGGCCAGGGGACCTCTGGAAACACCATATATTTT. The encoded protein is CASSVGQGTSGNTIYF.

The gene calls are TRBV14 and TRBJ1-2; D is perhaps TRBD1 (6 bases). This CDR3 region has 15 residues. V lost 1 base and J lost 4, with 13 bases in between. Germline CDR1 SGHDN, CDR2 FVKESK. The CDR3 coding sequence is TGTGCCAGCAGCCAAGTCCCAGGGGTAGGCTATGGCTACACCTTC. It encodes CASSQVPGVGYGYTF.

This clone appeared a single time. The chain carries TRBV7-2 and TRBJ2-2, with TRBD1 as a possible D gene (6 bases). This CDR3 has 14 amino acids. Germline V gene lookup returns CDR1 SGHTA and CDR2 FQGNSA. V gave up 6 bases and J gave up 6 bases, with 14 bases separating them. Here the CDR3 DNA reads TGTGCCAGCAGAACTACAGGGATCTCCGGGGAGCTGTTTTTT. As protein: CASRTTGISGELFF.

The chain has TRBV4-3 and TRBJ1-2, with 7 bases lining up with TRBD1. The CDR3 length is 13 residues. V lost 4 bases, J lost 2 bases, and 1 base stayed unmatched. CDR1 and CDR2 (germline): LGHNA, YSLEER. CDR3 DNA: TGCGCCAGCAGCCCGGACAGGAACTATGGCTACACCTTC. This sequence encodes CASSPDRNYGYTF.

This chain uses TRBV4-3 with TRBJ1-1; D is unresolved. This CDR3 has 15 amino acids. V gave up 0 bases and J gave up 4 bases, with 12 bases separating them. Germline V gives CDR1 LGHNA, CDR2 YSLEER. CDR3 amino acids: CASSQDPGLATEAFF. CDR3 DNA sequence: TGCGCCAGCAGCCAAGATCCGGGTTTAGCCACTGAAGCTTTCTTT.

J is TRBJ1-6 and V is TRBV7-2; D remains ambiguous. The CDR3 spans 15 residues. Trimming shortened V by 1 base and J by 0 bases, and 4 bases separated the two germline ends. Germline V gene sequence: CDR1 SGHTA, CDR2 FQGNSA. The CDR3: CASSLGSSYNSPLHF. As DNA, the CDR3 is TGTGCCAGCAGCTTAGGTAGCTCCTATAATTCACCCCTCCACTTT.

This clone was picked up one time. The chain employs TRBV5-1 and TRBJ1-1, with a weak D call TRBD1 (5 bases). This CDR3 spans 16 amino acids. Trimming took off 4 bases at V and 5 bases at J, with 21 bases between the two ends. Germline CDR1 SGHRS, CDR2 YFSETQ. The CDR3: CASSPGHQTTATEAFF. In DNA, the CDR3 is TGCGCCAGCAGCCCCGGACATCAAACGACAGCGACTGAAGCTTTCTTT.

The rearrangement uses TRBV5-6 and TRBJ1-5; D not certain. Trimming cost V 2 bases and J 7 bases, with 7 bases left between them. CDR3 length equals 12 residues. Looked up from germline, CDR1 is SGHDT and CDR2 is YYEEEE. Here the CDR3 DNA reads TGTGCCAGCAGCTTTTCTGGCCAGCCCCAGCATTTT. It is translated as CASSFSGQPQHF.